Listed here are 17 T cell receptor beta chains from one sample, sequenced in a study of beta chain features in type 1 diabetes. Overall study findings and caveats: There was a moderate but significant shortening of TCRB CDR3s in all four CD4+ subsets of Type 1 diabetes patients.

Which antigens these TCRs recognize remains unknown. The study reverse transcribed the entire isolated RNA, so it sequenced expressed TCRB transcripts. Repertoires were generated with immunoSEQ multiplex PCR, while TCRdb's copy carries only in-frame clones and drops some. The table shows 250,000 to 300,000 clones, with approximately 24% occurring only once. The source material was naive CD4+ T cells from blood. Receptors were obtained from a woman in her twenties or thirties with type 1 diabetes.

The chain has TRBV2 and TRBJ2-5; D is undetermined. V was cut by 4 bases and J by 1 base, with 7 bases left in between. The CDR3 is made up of 13 amino acids. Germline loops: CDR1 SNHLY, CDR2 FYNNEI. CDR3 in DNA: TGTGCCAGCAGTGTCGATAGCCAAGAGACCCAGTACTTC. It yields the protein CASSVDSQETQYF. The whole variable domain, filled in from reference TRBV2 and TRBJ2-5, reads EPEVTQTPSHQVTQMGQEVILRCVPISNHLYFYWYRQILGQKVEFLVSFYNNEISEKSEIFDDQFSVERPDGSNFTLKIRSTKLEDSAMYFCASSVDSQETQYFGPGTRLLVL.

The gene calls are TRBV2 and TRBJ2-1; 9 bases match TRBD2. CDR1 and CDR2 from the germline V gene are SNHLY and FYNNEI. The ends lost 4 bases at V and 0 bases at J; junction bases unmatched: 7. CDR3 length: 17 amino acids. Here the CDR3 DNA reads TGTGCCAGCAGTGCGGCCGGGACTAGCCTCTCCTACAATGAGCAGTTCTTC. Residues: CASSAAGTSLSYNEQFF.

The chain combines TRBV28 with TRBJ1-4, with D hard to call. The germline gives CDR1 MDHEN, CDR2 SYDVKM. The CDR3 totals 16 residues. Deletions cut 3 bases from V and 6 bases from J, with 17 bases between. CDR3 loop: CASSFLHLGGYEKLFF. CDR3 nucleotides: TGTGCCAGCAGTTTCCTCCATCTCGGCGGGTATGAAAAACTGTTTTTT.

In this sample, this clone turned up a few times. This chain uses TRBV18 with TRBJ1-2; no clear D gene. The germline V gene has CDR1 KGHSH and CDR2 LQKENI. The germline V and J ends were trimmed by 3 bases and 7 bases, with 12 bases remaining between them. The CDR3 loop spans 13 amino acids. CDR3 loop: CASSPSGDGGYTF. The CDR3, as DNA: TGTGCCAGCTCACCCTCCGGGGATGGTGGCTACACCTTC.

The V call is TRBV6-6, the J call TRBJ1-3, with D hard to call. CDR3 length equals 15 residues. Trimming took off 6 bases at V and 0 bases at J, with 12 bases between the two ends. Germline lookup yields CDR1 MNHNY and CDR2 SVGAGI (reference sequence). In DNA form, the CDR3 reads TGTGCCAGCAGCCGCGCCGAAGACTCTGGAAACACCATATATTTT. As protein: CASSRAEDSGNTIYF.

The CDR3 DNA reads as TGCGCCAGCAGTCAAAAGGGGGGGGGCTATGGCTACACCTTC. This gives the protein CASSQKGGGYGYTF. The rearrangement links TRBV23-1 to TRBJ1-2, with D possibly matching TRBD1 (6 bases). TRBV23-1 is assigned to the ORF class and has an uncertain function. The CDR3 loop spans 14 amino acids. The germline V and J ends were trimmed by 2 bases and 4 bases, with 11 bases remaining between them.

The chain recombines TRBV18 with TRBJ2-3; perhaps TRBD2 as D (6 bases). This CDR3 is built from 12 residues. The V end lost 8 bases, the J end lost 6 bases, and 12 bases lay between the germline ends. Germline assignment: CDR1 KGHSH and CDR2 LQKENI. CDR3 nucleotides: TGTGCCAGCCGACTAGGAGGGGATACGCAGTATTTT. Residues: CASRLGGDTQYF.

The chain links TRBV19 to TRBJ1-1; 7 bases are shared with TRBD1. The CDR3 totals 15 residues. The germline V gene has CDR1 LNHDA and CDR2 SQIVND (reference sequence). V shed 4 bases and J 4 bases; nucleotides not matched to a gene: 9. The DNA of the CDR3 is TGTGCCAGTAGTAGCAGGGGGTACGACGGCACTGAAGCTTTCTTT. Encoded protein: CASSSRGYDGTEAFF.

The chain has TRBV29-1 and TRBJ2-5; no clear D gene. The germline gives CDR1 SQVTM, CDR2 ANQGSEA. This CDR3 is 11 amino acids long. V lost 4 bases and J 7 bases, leaving 10 bases between the germline ends. CDR3 sequence (DNA): TGCAGCGTTGGGAGTCTAGGGACCCAGTACTTC. It is translated as CSVGSLGTQYF.

CDR3 nucleotides: TGTGCCAGCAGCAGGGGGAACACCGGGGAGCTGTTTTTT. This encodes CASSRGNTGELFF. V is TRBV5-6 and J is TRBJ2-2; D might be TRBD1 (5 bases). CDR1 and CDR2 from the germline V gene are SGHDT and YYEEEE. The ends were cut back, 4 bases at V and 1 base at J, with 5 bases in the middle. CDR3 length: 13 amino acids.

The chain employs TRBV25-1 and TRBJ1-1; 7 bases line up with TRBD1. V dropped 4 bases and J dropped 5; count of bases not matched to a gene: 10. Germline V gene sequence: CDR1 MGHDK, CDR2 SYGVNS. The CDR3 covers 15 residues. The CDR3 here is CASSAPRGSLTEAFF. The CDR3 DNA reads TGTGCCAGCAGTGCACCCAGGGGGTCTTTGACTGAAGCTTTCTTT.

This clone was found a few times. The chain recombines TRBV5-4 with TRBJ2-3, with 8 bases lining up with TRBD2. V lost 1 base and J lost 4; bases outside the gene matches: 5. Germline-derived CDR1 and CDR2 are SGHNT and YYREEE (reference sequence). The CDR3 consists of 15 residues. The CDR3 DNA reads TGTGCCAGCAGCTTGCTAGCGGGCGGACCAGATACGCAGTATTTT. It codes for CASSLLAGGPDTQYF.

The chain couples TRBV9 to TRBJ1-1; D is perhaps TRBD1 (5 bases). The CDR3 spans 14 residues. The germline V gene encodes CDR1 SGDLS and CDR2 YYNGEE. Deletions cut 2 bases from V and 3 bases from J, with 11 bases between. The CDR3 region is CASSVTWGDTEAFF. CDR3 in DNA: TGTGCCAGCAGCGTTACCTGGGGGGACACTGAAGCTTTCTTT.

The gene calls are TRBV6-5 and TRBJ2-5, with D uncertain. Germline CDR1 MNHEY, CDR2 SVGAGI. The length of the CDR3 is 15 residues. The V gene lost 4 bases and the J gene lost 3 bases, with 15 bases spanning the gap. The DNA of the CDR3 is TGTGCCAGCAGTTTCCGCCCCGGTCGGGAAGAGACCCAGTACTTC. Translating it yields CASSFRPGREETQYF.

The J gene is TRBJ1-2, the V gene TRBV7-9; 8 nucleotides match TRBD1. This CDR3 has 14 residues. Germline CDR1 reads SEHNR; CDR2 reads FQNEAQ (reference sequence). Trimming took 5 bases from V and 6 from J; bases not matched to a gene: 8. The DNA for the CDR3 is TGTGCCAGCAGCCTTAGAGCGACAGGGGATGGCTACACCTTC. Its translation: CASSLRATGDGYTF.

This clone was observed a few times. The V and J genes are TRBV7-9 and TRBJ1-2, with 12 nucleotides matching TRBD1. This CDR3 is built from 15 residues. V lost 6 bases to trimming and J lost 6 bases; unmatched junction nucleotides: 8. Germline CDR1 SEHNR, CDR2 FQNEAQ (reference sequence). The CDR3 loop is CASSPPGQGANGYTF. The CDR3 nucleotides are TGTGCCAGCAGTCCACCGGGACAGGGGGCGAATGGCTACACCTTC.

This clone was picked up one time. The CDR3 sequence is CASSFSGTGNQPQHF. The CDR3 nucleotides read TGTGCCAGCAGCTTCTCCGGGACAGGGAATCAGCCCCAGCATTTT. This sequence joins TRBV7-9 and TRBJ1-5; 9 bases map to TRBD1. Germline V CDR1 and CDR2: SEHNR, FQNEAQ (reference sequence). The junction had 4 bases not matched to a gene; V was cut back by 3 bases and J by 4 bases. The CDR3 has 15 residues.